A single count supports the clone carrying this TCR beta chain. Its antigen is undetermined. Clones were read by immunoSEQ multiplex PCR, and TCRdb kept only the in-frame ones, dropping some. The sample holds around 380,000 clones, 80% to 90% seen once. This entry belongs to a study of Ad26.COV2.S vaccination and SARS-CoV-2 variants. General study results and limits: Ad26.COV2.S recipients had broader spike-specific TCRs (P = 0.0014). Marked by substantial breadth, spike-specific CD8+ and CD4+ T cell responses were reportedly seen after vaccination.

Treatment indicated: around 19 received Ad26.COV2.S at low or high dose, single or two shots; roughly five received placebo; per-sample allocation not given. Samples were taken on day 63 after the first vaccine or placebo injection. The vaccine antigen was prefusion-stabilized Wuhan SARS-CoV-2 spike. The clonotype originates from a person between 18 and 60 years old who received the Ad26.COV2.S COVID-19 vaccine or a placebo. The specimen was peripheral blood, collected in a trial of Ad26.COV2.S vaccine versus placebo.

DNA for the CDR3: TGTGCCAGCAGCTTAAATTCCCTCTTGGAGCAGTACTTC. Encoded protein: CASSLNSLLEQYF. V and J are TRBV7-8 and TRBJ2-7, with unresolved D. Germline assignment: CDR1 SGHVS and CDR2 FQNEAQ. This CDR3 has 13 amino acids. V lost 2 bases and J 7 bases, leaving 12 bases between the germline ends. Full variable domain (missing parts from reference TRBV7-8 and TRBJ2-7): GAGVSQSPRYKVAKRGQDVALRCDPISGHVSLFWYQQALGQGPEFLTYFQNEAQLDKSGLPSDRFFAERPEGSVSTLKIQRTQQEDSAVYLCASSLNSLLEQYFGPGTRLTVT.